These T cell receptor beta chains were read from a single sample in a study of T cells in Graves' hyperthyroidism and ophthalmopathy. MiXCR, run by TCRdb on the multiplex PCR reads, gives a single entry per CDR3 protein. Among about 360,000 distinct CDR3 sequences listed, approximately 13% were seen once. Sequenced: blood. These receptors were obtained from a woman aged 18-29 years with Graves' hyperthyroidism. Both conserved end residues are part of each CDR3. The order of the fields is CDR3 length, clone size, D gene, J gene, V gene, CDR3 DNA, CDR3 protein. A D gene is named only where the DNA matches it firmly. Clone size is not always given. Where it is, it says once, few, many or a class for expanded clones.

15,many,TRBD2,TRBJ2-7,TRBV9,TGTGCCAGCAGCGCCGATATTGCGGGAGTGGGTGAGCAGTACTTC,CASSADIAGVGEQYF
14,few,-,TRBJ1-5,TRBV2,TGTGCCAGCAGTTACTCCGGCCCCAATCAGCCCCAGCATTTT,CASSYSGPNQPQHF
15,many,TRBD2,TRBJ2-3,TRBV2,TGTGCCAGCAGTAGTAGCGGGAGGGCCCTAGATACGCAGTATTTT,CASSSSGRALDTQYF
15,many,-,TRBJ2-5,TRBV5-5,TGTGCCAGCAGCCACTCGGGCAGGGGTGGGGAGACCCAGTACTTC,CASSHSGRGGETQYF
19,once,TRBD2,TRBJ2-1,TRBV24-1,TGTGCCACCAGTGATGGCACCGGGACTAGCGGGACCCAATGGGATGAGCAGTTCTTC,CATSDGTGTSGTQWDEQFF
15,many,TRBD2,TRBJ2-5,TRBV9,TGTGCCAGCAGCGAAGCGGGAGGTCCGAGAGAGACCCAGTACTTC,CASSEAGGPRETQYF
11,few,-,TRBJ1-2,TRBV5-6,TGTGCCAGCAGCCTGATGGGGGGCTACACCTTC,CASSLMGGYTF
14,-,TRBD1,TRBJ2-6,TRBV6-1,TGTGCCAGCGGGACAGGGGGGGGGGCCAACGTCCTGACTTTC,CASGTGGGANVLTF
15,few,TRBD2,TRBJ2-5,TRBV20-1,TGCAGTGCGGGAGGGACTAGCGGTCTTCAAGAGACCCAGTACTTC,CSAGGTSGLQETQYF
21,many,TRBD2,TRBJ2-1,TRBV6-6,TGTGCCAGCAGTTACTCGAGTACTAGCGGGAGTGGGATTGGTTCCTACAATGAGCAGTTCTTC,CASSYSSTSGSGIGSYNEQFF
13,few,TRBD2,TRBJ2-7,TRBV20-1,TGCAGTGCACTGACTAGCGGGGCCTACGAGCAGCGCTTC,CSALTSGAYEQRF
17,many,-,TRBJ1-1,TRBV24-1,TGTGCCACCAGTGCTCATATCCGGGCAGCTAAGAACACTGAAGCTTTCTTT,CATSAHIRAAKNTEAFF
17,many,TRBD1,TRBJ2-2,TRBV3-1,TGTGCCAGCACCACATGGGATGGACAGGCCGGATCCGGGGAGCTGTTTTTT,CASTTWDGQAGSGELFF
14,many,-,TRBJ2-2,TRBV27,TGTGCCAGCAGTTTCAGGGGAAGAACCGGGGAGCTGTTTTTT,CASSFRGRTGELFF
13,-,-,TRBJ1-2,TRBV2,TGTGCCAGCTCTGGGGAGGGAACCTATGGCTACACCTTC,CASSGEGTYGYTF
17,many,TRBD2,TRBJ2-1,TRBV6-2/TRBV6-3,TGTGCCAGCAGCAGTCGCGGGAGACTAGTCTCCTACAATGAGCAGTTCTTC,CASSSRGRLVSYNEQFF
15,many,-,TRBJ1-4,TRBV18,TGTGCCAGCTCACCACAGGAAGCTATCAATGAAAAACTGTTTTTT,CASSPQEAINEKLFF
15,-,TRBD1,TRBJ1-6,TRBV18,TGTGCCAGCTCACTAAGACAGGGGGATAATTCACCCCTCCACTTT,CASSLRQGDNSPLHF
16,many,TRBD2,TRBJ2-1,TRBV28,TGTGCCAGCAGTCCAAGCGGGACTGGGACCTACAATGAGCAGTTCTTC,CASSPSGTGTYNEQFF
14,many,-,TRBJ2-2,TRBV11-3,TGTGCCAGCAGCCACCCACTAGGGGCCGGGGAGCTGTTTTTT,CASSHPLGAGELFF
14,many,-,TRBJ2-7,TRBV27,TGTGCCAGCAGTTTAACCCACAGAACCTACGAGCAGTACTTC,CASSLTHRTYEQYF
16,-,TRBD1,TRBJ2-2,TRBV19,TGTGCCAGTAGTATAGGGGGGACAGACAACACCGGGGAGCTGTTTTTT,CASSIGGTDNTGELFF
12,many,-,TRBJ1-1,TRBV5-1,TGCGCCAGCAGCTTGGAACAGGATGAAGCTTTCTTT,CASSLEQDEAFF
13,many,-,TRBJ2-5,TRBV2,TGTGCCAGCAGTAGTCAGGGTGGAGAGACCCAGTACTTC,CASSSQGGETQYF
15,many,TRBD2,TRBJ2-7,TRBV11-2,TGTGCCAGCAGCCCCTGGAGCGGGGGTTCCTACGAGCAGTACTTC,CASSPWSGGSYEQYF
11,many,-,TRBJ2-3,TRBV20-1,TGCAGTGCTCCCCCCCAGGATACGCAGTATTTT,CSAPPQDTQYF